One and the same sample provided the 20 T cell receptor beta chains below, sequenced in a study of blood T cell repertoires in COVID-19. The method was immunoSEQ multiplex PCR; TCRdb's version includes in-frame clones alone and lacks a portion of them. The repertoire holds about 140,000 clones, with roughly 88% as singletons. Sequences were obtained from peripheral blood. The receptors derive from a woman aged 50 to 60 with acute or convalescent COVID-19.

This sequence joins TRBV28 and TRBJ1-1, with TRBD1 matching 8 bases. This CDR3 is 14 amino acids long. CDR1 is MDHEN, CDR2 SYDVKM, per germline. After removal of 6 bases from V and 7 bases from J, the junction contained 10 bases not matched to a gene. The CDR3 region is CASSPSRGRVEAFF. The CDR3 DNA reads as TGTGCCAGCAGCCCTTCCAGGGGGCGAGTTGAAGCTTTCTTT.

V gene TRBV6-5 combines with J gene TRBJ1-2; 9 bases fit TRBD1. There are 12 residues in the CDR3. CDR1 and CDR2 (germline): MNHEY, SVGAGI. V was clipped by 7 bases and J by 8 bases; unmatched bases: 5. The CDR3 sequence: CASTMTGGGYTF. For the CDR3, the DNA is TGTGCCAGCACTATGACAGGGGGAGGCTACACCTTC.

The chain recombines TRBV18 with TRBJ2-5, with 10 bases lining up with TRBD1. V lost 6 bases, J lost 5 bases, and 12 bases stayed unmatched. Germline-derived CDR1 and CDR2 are KGHSH and LQKENI. The CDR3 spans 16 residues. The CDR3 region is CASSPRDRGRGETQYF. The CDR3 nucleotides read TGTGCCAGCTCGCCCCGGGACAGGGGCCGTGGGGAGACCCAGTACTTC.

This rearrangement joins TRBV7-3 to TRBJ1-2; possible D gene TRBD1, 6 bases. Germline V gene data show CDR1 as SGHTA and CDR2 as FQGTGA. The CDR3 loop spans 15 amino acids. Trimming left V 0 bases short and J 5 bases short, with 13 bases between. For the CDR3, the DNA is TGTGCCAGCAGCTTAACTGGGGGGGACACTTATGGCTACACCTTC. It encodes CASSLTGGDTYGYTF.

V gene TRBV29-1 combines with J gene TRBJ2-1; 7 bases map to TRBD1. The V gene end was trimmed by 4 bases and the J gene end by 7 bases; junction bases not matched to a gene: 4. Germline V lookup: CDR1 SQVTM, CDR2 ANQGSEA. CDR3 length: 12 residues. The CDR3 loop reads CSVGLTGNEQFF. In DNA form, the CDR3 reads TGCAGCGTTGGTTTGACAGGGAATGAGCAGTTCTTC.

The chain couples TRBV2 to TRBJ1-6; 11 nucleotides agree with TRBD1. There are 15 residues in the CDR3. From germline, CDR1 is SNHLY and CDR2 FYNNEI. With V trimmed by 8 bases and J by 1 base, 1 base remained unmatched. The DNA of the CDR3 is TGTGCCAGCGGACAGGGGGCTTCCTATAATTCACCCCTCCACTTT. As protein: CASGQGASYNSPLHF.

The CDR3 sequence is CSARAREQYF. For the CDR3, the DNA is TGCAGTGCTAGAGCTCGCGAGCAGTACTTC. The V and J genes are TRBV20-1 and TRBJ2-7, with unresolved D. Germline V gene lookup returns CDR1 DFQATT and CDR2 SNEGSKA (reference sequence). V was trimmed by 1 base and J by 6 bases, leaving 4 bases between them. The CDR3 runs to 10 residues.

The chain employs TRBV29-1 and TRBJ1-5; 8 bases map to TRBD1. This CDR3 has 13 amino acids. The V gene end was trimmed by 4 bases and the J gene end by 2 bases; junction bases not matched to a gene: 1. Per the germline V gene, CDR1 is SQVTM and CDR2 is ANQGSEA. The CDR3 DNA sequence: TGCAGCGTTGTGGGACAGGGCAATCAGCCCCAGCATTTT. Amino acid sequence: CSVVGQGNQPQHF.

This sequence joins TRBV7-6 and TRBJ1-5; perhaps TRBD1 as D (5 bases). V was shortened by 1 base and J by 7 bases, with 14 bases between the two germline ends. The CDR3 covers 15 residues. The V gene's germline CDR1 is SGHVS and CDR2 FNYEAQ. CDR3 sequence reads: CASSLDDRQSQPQHF. The CDR3, as DNA: TGTGCCAGCAGCTTAGACGACCGACAGTCGCAGCCCCAGCATTTT.

V gene TRBV20-1 combines with J gene TRBJ2-3, with 8 nucleotides matching TRBD1. This CDR3 has 15 amino acids. Germline trimming cut 3 bases from V and 4 bases from J; bases unmatched to any gene: 9. Looked up from germline, CDR1 is DFQATT and CDR2 is SNEGSKA (reference sequence). The CDR3 region has the DNA TGCAGTGCTAGTATTGGACAGGGAACGCCAGATACGCAGTATTTT. Translation gives CSASIGQGTPDTQYF.

The chain combines TRBV28 with TRBJ1-5; D may be TRBD1 (5 bases). Trimming took 7 bases from V and 1 from J, leaving 11 bases between them. Germline values: CDR1 MDHEN, CDR2 SYDVKM. There are 14 residues in the CDR3. The CDR3 sequence is CASTIGGSNQPQHF. CDR3 coding DNA: TGTGCCAGCACGATCGGGGGAAGCAATCAGCCCCAGCATTTT. Full variable domain (rest looked up from reference TRBV28 and TRBJ1-5): DVKVTQSSRYLVKRTGEKVFLECVQDMDHENMFWYRQDPGLGLRLIYFSYDVKMKEKGDIPEGYSVSREKKERFSLILESASTNQTSMYLCASTIGGSNQPQHFGDGTRLSIL.

The chain joins TRBV10-3 to TRBJ2-2; TRBD2 agrees at 8 bases. This CDR3 region has 17 residues. Germline loops: CDR1 ENHRY, CDR2 SYGVKD. The V and J ends lost 0 bases and 1 base, in that order; junction bases with no gene match: 4. This CDR3 reads CAISESKAGGNTGELFF. In nucleotides, the CDR3 is TGTGCCATCAGTGAGTCGAAGGCGGGGGGGAACACCGGGGAGCTGTTTTTT.

This clone appeared once. This chain links TRBV5-4 with TRBJ2-7; 9 bases agree with TRBD2. Germline-derived CDR1 and CDR2 are SGHNT and YYREEE (reference sequence). V was pared by 5 bases and J by 0 bases, with 3 bases of the junction left unmatched. This CDR3 has 14 amino acids. Here the CDR3 reads CASRHSGGSYEQYF. CDR3 in DNA: TGTGCCAGCAGACATAGCGGGGGCTCCTACGAGCAGTACTTC.

V usage is TRBV7-2 and J usage is TRBJ2-1; 9 bases are shared with TRBD2. The CDR3 is 14 residues long. Unmatched junction bases numbered 6, after V lost 6 bases and J lost 6 bases. Germline V gene lookup returns CDR1 SGHTA and CDR2 FQGNSA. The CDR3 is CASRLAGLINEQFF. The CDR3 region has the DNA TGTGCCAGCAGACTAGCGGGCCTGATCAATGAGCAGTTCTTC.

The chain is built from TRBV11-2 and TRBJ2-7; 8 positions match TRBD2. Unmatched junction bases numbered 8, after V lost 0 bases and J lost 4 bases. From germline, CDR1 is SGHAT and CDR2 FQNNGV. The CDR3 runs to 16 residues. This CDR3 reads CASSLEALSGTYEQYF. The CDR3 DNA reads as TGTGCCAGCAGCTTAGAGGCGCTTAGCGGGACGTACGAGCAGTACTTC. Filled out from reference TRBV11-2 and TRBJ2-7, the complete variable domain reads EAGVAQSPRYKIIEKRQSVAFWCNPISGHATLYWYQQILGQGPKLLIQFQNNGVVDDSQLPKDRFSAERLKGVDSTLKIQPAKLEDSAVYLCASSLEALSGTYEQYFGPGTRLTVT.

This sequence joins TRBV7-3 and TRBJ1-1, with D perhaps TRBD1 (6 bases). Germline CDR1 is SGHTA and CDR2 is FQGTGA. The CDR3 extends over 17 amino acids. Deletions cut 2 bases from V and 4 bases from J, with 20 bases between. CDR3 DNA sequence: TGTGCCAGCAGCTTAGGGTCCGTGGGGGCGGTCGGCACTGAAGCTTTCTTT. It codes for CASSLGSVGAVGTEAFF. Supplemented by reference TRBV7-3 and TRBJ1-1, the full variable domain reads GAGVSQTPSNKVTEKGKYVELRCDPISGHTALYWYRQSLGQGPEFLIYFQGTGAADDSGLPNDRFFAVRPEGSVSTLKIQRTERGDSAVYLCASSLGSVGAVGTEAFFGQGTRLTVV.

This clone was seen just once. The chain couples TRBV27 to TRBJ2-4; 7 bases fit TRBD2. V gave up 6 bases and J gave up 3 bases; unmatched junction bases: 11. Germline V CDR1 and CDR2: MNHEY, SMNVEV (reference sequence). The CDR3 extends over 16 amino acids. CDR3: CASSLRVAGVKNIQYF. CDR3 nucleotides: TGTGCCAGCAGCCTTAGGGTCGCGGGAGTCAAAAACATTCAGTACTTC.

The chain combines TRBV7-9 with TRBJ1-5; D possibly corresponds to TRBD1 (5 bases). The CDR3 contains 14 residues. Germline values: CDR1 SEHNR, CDR2 FQNEAQ (reference sequence). The ends were cut back, 3 bases at V and 1 base at J, with 7 bases in the middle. CDR3: CASSLPGSNQPQHF. CDR3 in DNA: TGTGCCAGCAGCTTGCCAGGGAGCAATCAGCCCCAGCATTTT.

The chain uses TRBV18 and TRBJ1-1; 9 bases are shared with TRBD1. This CDR3 spans 13 amino acids. Looked up from germline, CDR1 is KGHSH and CDR2 is LQKENI. Trimming removed 6 bases from V and 5 bases from J; junction bases left unmatched: 4. The CDR3 reads CASSRQGDTEAFF. The CDR3 DNA is TGTGCCAGCTCTCGACAGGGGGATACTGAAGCTTTCTTT.

The chain links TRBV28 to TRBJ2-7; TRBD2 might be the D (7 bases). Trimming cost V 5 bases and J 5 bases, with 19 bases left between them. The CDR3 covers 15 residues. From germline, CDR1 is MDHEN and CDR2 SYDVKM. The CDR3 is CASSTRGGRRNEQYF. In nucleotides, the CDR3 is TGTGCCAGCAGTACTAGGGGGGGTAGAAGGAACGAGCAGTACTTC. The full variable domain, its missing parts supplied by reference TRBV28 and TRBJ2-7, is DVKVTQSSRYLVKRTGEKVFLECVQDMDHENMFWYRQDPGLGLRLIYFSYDVKMKEKGDIPEGYSVSREKKERFSLILESASTNQTSMYLCASSTRGGRRNEQYFGPGTRLTVT.